The source of this TCR beta chain is a study of T-cell memory formation after mild COVID-19. Whole-study results and caveats: Pre-infection memory held some responding clones, suggesting pre-existing cross-reactive T cells responded.

This clonotype was seen repeatedly, ten times or more. Its antigen is unknown. This CDR3 is 15 amino acids long. Trimming stripped 2 bases from V and 11 bases from J, with 19 bases between. Germline CDR1 ENHRY, CDR2 SYGVKD. TCRdb re-called the 5' RACE reads with MiXCR, one entry per CDR3 protein. The sample lists roughly 47,000 distinct CDR3 sequences, around 7.3% occurring once. What was sequenced was PBMCs or a T cell subset sorted from them (not recorded which). J is TRBJ2-1 and V is TRBV10-3; tentatively, D is TRBD1 (6 bases). This clonotype was obtained from a man younger than 35 who had mild COVID-19 (a few samples of this study predate the infection). Cell type and time point are not known. CDR3 loop: CAISEPESQGYKQFF. The DNA of the CDR3 is TGTGCCATCAGTGAGCCGGAGTCCCAGGGGTATAAGCAGTTCTTC.